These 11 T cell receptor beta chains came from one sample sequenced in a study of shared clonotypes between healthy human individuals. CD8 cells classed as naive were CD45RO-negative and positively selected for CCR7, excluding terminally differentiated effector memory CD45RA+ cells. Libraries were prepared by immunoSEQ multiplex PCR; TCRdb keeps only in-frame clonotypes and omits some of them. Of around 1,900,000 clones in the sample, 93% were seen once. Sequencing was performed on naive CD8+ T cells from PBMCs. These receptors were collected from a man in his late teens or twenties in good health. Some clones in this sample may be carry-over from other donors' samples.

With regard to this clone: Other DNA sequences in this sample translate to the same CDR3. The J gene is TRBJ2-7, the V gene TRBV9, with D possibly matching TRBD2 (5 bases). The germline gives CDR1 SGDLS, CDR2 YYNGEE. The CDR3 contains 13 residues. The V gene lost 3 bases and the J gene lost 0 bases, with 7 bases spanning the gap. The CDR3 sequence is CASSAGSSYEQYF. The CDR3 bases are TGTGCCAGCAGCGCGGGGAGCTCCTACGAGCAGTACTTC.

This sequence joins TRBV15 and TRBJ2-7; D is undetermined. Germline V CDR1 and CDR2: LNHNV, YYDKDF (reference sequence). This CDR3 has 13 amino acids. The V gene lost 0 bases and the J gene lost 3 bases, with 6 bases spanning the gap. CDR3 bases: TGTGCCACCAGCAGAGAACCCGTCTACGAGCAGTACTTC. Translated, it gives CATSREPVYEQYF.

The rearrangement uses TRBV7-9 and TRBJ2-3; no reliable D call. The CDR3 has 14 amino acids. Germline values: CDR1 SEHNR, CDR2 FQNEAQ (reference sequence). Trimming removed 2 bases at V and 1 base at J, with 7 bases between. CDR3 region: CASSLRTGTDTQYF. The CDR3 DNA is TGTGCCAGCAGCTTACGGACCGGCACAGATACGCAGTATTTT.

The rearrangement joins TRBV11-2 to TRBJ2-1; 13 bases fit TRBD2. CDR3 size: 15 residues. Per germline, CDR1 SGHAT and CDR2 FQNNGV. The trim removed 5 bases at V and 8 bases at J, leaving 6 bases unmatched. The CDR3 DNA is TGTGCCAGCAGCCCAGGACTAGCGGGAGTGGATGAGCAGTTCTTC. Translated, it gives CASSPGLAGVDEQFF.

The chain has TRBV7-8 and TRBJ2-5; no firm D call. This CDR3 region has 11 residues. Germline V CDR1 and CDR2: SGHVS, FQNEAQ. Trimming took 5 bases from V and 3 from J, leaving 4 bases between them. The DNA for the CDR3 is TGTGCCAGCAGCACCGAAGAGACCCAGTACTTC. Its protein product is CASSTEETQYF. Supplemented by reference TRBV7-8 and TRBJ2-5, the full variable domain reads GAGVSQSPRYKVAKRGQDVALRCDPISGHVSLFWYQQALGQGPEFLTYFQNEAQLDKSGLPSDRFFAERPEGSVSTLKIQRTQQEDSAVYLCASSTEETQYFGPGTRLLVL.

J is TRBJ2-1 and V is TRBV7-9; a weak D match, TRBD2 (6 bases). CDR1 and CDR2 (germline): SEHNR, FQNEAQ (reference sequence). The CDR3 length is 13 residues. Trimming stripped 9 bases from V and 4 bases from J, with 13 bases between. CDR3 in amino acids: CASELSGYNEQFF. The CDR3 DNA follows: TGTGCCAGTGAACTTAGCGGTTACAATGAGCAGTTCTTC.

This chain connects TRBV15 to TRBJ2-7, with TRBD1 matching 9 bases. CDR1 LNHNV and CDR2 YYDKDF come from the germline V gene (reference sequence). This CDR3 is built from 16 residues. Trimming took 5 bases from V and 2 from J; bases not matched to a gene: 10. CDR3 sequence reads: CATSSKAGTGPYEQYF. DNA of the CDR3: TGTGCCACCAGCTCAAAAGCCGGGACAGGGCCCTACGAGCAGTACTTC. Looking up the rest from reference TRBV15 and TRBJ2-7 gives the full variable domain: DAMVIQNPRYQVTQFGKPVTLSCSQTLNHNVMYWYQQKSSQAPKLLFHYYDKDFNNEADTPDNFQSRRPNTSFCFLDIRSPGLGDTAMYLCATSSKAGTGPYEQYFGPGTRLTVT.

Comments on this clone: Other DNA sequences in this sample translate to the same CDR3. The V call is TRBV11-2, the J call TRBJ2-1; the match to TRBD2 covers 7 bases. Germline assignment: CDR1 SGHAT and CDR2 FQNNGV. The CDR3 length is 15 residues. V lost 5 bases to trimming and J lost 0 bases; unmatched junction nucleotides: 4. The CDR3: CASSPRGSSYNEQFF. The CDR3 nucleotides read TGTGCCAGCAGCCCGCGGGGGAGCTCCTACAATGAGCAGTTCTTC. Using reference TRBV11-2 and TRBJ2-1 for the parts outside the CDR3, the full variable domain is EAGVAQSPRYKIIEKRQSVAFWCNPISGHATLYWYQQILGQGPKLLIQFQNNGVVDDSQLPKDRFSAERLKGVDSTLKIQPAKLEDSAVYLCASSPRGSSYNEQFFGPGTRLTVL.

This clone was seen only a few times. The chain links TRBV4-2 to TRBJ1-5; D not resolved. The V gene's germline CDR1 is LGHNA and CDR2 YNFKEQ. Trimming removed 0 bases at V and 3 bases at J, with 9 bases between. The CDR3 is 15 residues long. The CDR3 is CASSQDFGVNQPQHF. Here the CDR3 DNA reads TGTGCCAGCAGCCAAGATTTTGGGGTCAATCAGCCCCAGCATTTT.

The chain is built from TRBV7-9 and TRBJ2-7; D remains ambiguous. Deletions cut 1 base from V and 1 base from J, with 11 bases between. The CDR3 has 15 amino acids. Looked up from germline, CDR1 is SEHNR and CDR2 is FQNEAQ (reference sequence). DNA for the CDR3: TGTGCCAGCAGCTTAGGGCAGTTGGATTCCTACGAGCAGTACTTC. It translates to CASSLGQLDSYEQYF.

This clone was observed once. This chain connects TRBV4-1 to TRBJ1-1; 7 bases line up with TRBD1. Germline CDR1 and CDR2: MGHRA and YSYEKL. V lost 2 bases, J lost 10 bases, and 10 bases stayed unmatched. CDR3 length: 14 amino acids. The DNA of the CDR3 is TGCGCCAGCAGCCAAAAGGCAGGGGGGGACGGAGCTTTCTTT. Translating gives CASSQKAGGDGAFF.